What follows describes a single T cell receptor (beta chain). It lacks a known antigen. No base qualities exist here, and no much larger clone lies one base off it. The immunoSEQ Assay, a bias-controlled multiplex PCR, was used to amplify TCRbeta CDR3 regions from genomic DNA. In the source study's methods: The number of nucleated cells in each sample was estimated by amplification of reference gene primers within the assay. To quantify the absolute abundance of each unique TCRbeta CDR3 rearrangement, sequence reads were collapsed and filtered. For each sample, productive Simpson clonality was calculated by taking the square root of Simpson's diversity index across productive rearrangements. The immuneACCESS repertoire file appears here via TCRdb, limited to in-frame rearrangements. These files lack a portion of the clones; in checked studies, under half of the deficit traces to unresolved V genes, and the cause of the others is not known. V and J calls and clone size follow that table, whereas D and trimming were derived from the DNA. The sample table holds some 50,000 clones, of which 70% to 90% were seen once. 28% of the sample is held by the ten biggest clonotypes.

This entry belongs to a study of blood T cell repertoires in COVID-19 (dated by TCRdb to the early 2020s). As for the study more broadly: Collaborator samples came from the United States, Italy and Spain and covered acute and convalescent phases of COVID-19. The material from the prospective study consisted of cDNA or gDNA derived from T cells, B-cell-depleted T cells, or PBMCs. Deeply sampled blood TCRbeta repertoires from subjects exposed to, actively infected with, or recovered from COVID-19 were included in the dataset. A freely available public database, intended as a resource for researchers studying the immune response to SARS-CoV-2, is where the repertoires were released. Samples came from the ongoing ImmuneRACE study (first 160 participants) plus 1,254 subjects from 6 global collaborators. The sample metadata nearly always contained a de-identified subject ID, COVID-19 status, age in years and sex. Where available, HLA class I and class II types were taken from metadata supplied by the sample provider and were not determined by assay-based typing. Overall study results and their limits: Clinical and demographic metadata were provided uncurated, with the amount varying by source and participant.

Each collaborating institution followed its own protocols to collect whole blood in K2EDTA tubes. For TCRbeta analysis, collaborators shipped samples in one of three forms: frozen whole blood, isolated PBMCs, or DNA extracted from either of those sample types. From the germline V gene (reference sequence), CDR1 is LGHDT and CDR2 is YNNKEL. The germline V and J ends show losses of 4 bases and 1 base respectively, and no gene match explains 11 bases of the junction. The CDR3 runs 17 residues from the cysteine to the phenylalanine. CDR3 DNA only is kept here, 51 bases in frame from base 1. This receptor chain uses TRBV3-1 (or the pseudogene TRBV3-2) and TRBJ1-1; 8 junctional bases match TRBD1. This TCR was sampled from a human donor in a cohort sampled during active COVID-19. Sequencing was performed on peripheral blood. The sequence in DNA is TGTGCCAGCAGCCCGCAGGGGGCGCGGCGTGCGAACACTGAAGCTTTCTTT. It codes for CASSPQGARRANTEAFF.